These 8 T cell receptor beta chains were sequenced from one sample in a study of OX40 agonist ivuxolimab in advanced cancers. Library preparation employed the immunoSEQ multiplex PCR assay. The table comes from immuneACCESS by way of TCRdb, which keeps in-frame sequences with V and J called. Part of the clones is missing from these tables; in studies checked, under half for an unresolved V gene and the rest for unknown reasons. The sample yields about 40,000 clones; around nine tenths were counted once. The leading ten clones occupy 0.45% to 0.65% of the sample. Source: CD4+ or CD8+ T cells sorted from blood, taken in a trial of the OX40 agonist ivuxolimab. These receptors were collected from an adult with an advanced solid tumor such as melanoma, head and neck, liver or kidney cancer.

This clone was picked up one time. The chain is built from TRBV7-8 and TRBJ2-4; TRBD2 agrees at 7 bases. The CDR3 is 16 residues long. The ends lost 4 bases at V and 0 bases at J; junction bases unmatched: 6. The V gene's germline CDR1 is SGHVS and CDR2 FQNEAQ. The DNA for the CDR3 is TGTGCCAGCAGCTGGGGGAGGGGCCTAGCCAAAAACATTCAGTACTTC. Encoded protein: CASSWGRGLAKNIQYF.

The chain has TRBV6-1 and TRBJ1-2; D is ambiguous. Germline lookup yields CDR1 MNHNS and CDR2 SASEGT. This CDR3 region has 14 residues. V was trimmed by 4 bases and J by 0 bases, leaving 9 bases between them. The CDR3 coding sequence is TGTGCCAGCAGTGTGGACCCAGCTAACTATGGCTACACCTTC. Protein product: CASSVDPANYGYTF.

The rearrangement links TRBV7-9 to TRBJ1-2; D uncertain. The CDR3 is 16 residues long. CDR1 SEHNR and CDR2 FQNEAQ come from the germline V gene (reference sequence). Trimming took 5 bases from V and 4 from J, leaving 20 bases between them. DNA of the CDR3: TGTGCCAGCAGCCCTATGGGAGGGAGGGTTGTCTATGGCTACACCTTC. It encodes CASSPMGGRVVYGYTF. Full variable domain (missing parts from reference TRBV7-9 and TRBJ1-2): DTGVSQNPRHKITKRGQNVTFRCDPISEHNRLYWYRQTLGQGPEFLTYFQNEAQLEKSRLLSDRFSAERPKGSFSTLEIQRTEQGDSAMYLCASSPMGGRVVYGYTFGSGTRLTVV.

CDR3 DNA sequence: TGCGCCAGCAGCTTGGGACAGCACAATGAGCAGTTCTTC. Its translation: CASSLGQHNEQFF. V is TRBV5-1 and J is TRBJ2-1, with D perhaps matching TRBD1 (5 bases). Deletions cut 0 bases from V and 5 bases from J, with 6 bases between. The CDR3 totals 13 residues. Germline V lookup: CDR1 SGHRS, CDR2 YFSETQ. Full variable domain (rest looked up from reference TRBV5-1 and TRBJ2-1): KAGVTQTPRYLIKTRGQQVTLSCSPISGHRSVSWYQQTPGQGLQFLFEYFSETQRNKGNFPGRFSGRQFSNSRSEMNVSTLELGDSALYLCASSLGQHNEQFFGPGTRLTVL.

The chain carries TRBV11-2 and TRBJ1-1; tentatively, D is TRBD1 (5 bases). The germline V and J ends were trimmed by 4 bases and 6 bases, with 15 bases remaining between them. Germline loops: CDR1 SGHAT, CDR2 FQNNGV. CDR3 size: 14 residues. In DNA form, the CDR3 reads TGTGCCAGCAGCTCCACCCAGGGCAGTTCTGAAGCTTTCTTT. Its translation is CASSSTQGSSEAFF.

This rearrangement joins TRBV30 to TRBJ1-1; D is uncertain. There are 14 residues in the CDR3. Germline CDR1 reads GTSNPN; CDR2 reads SVGIG (reference sequence). The V end was cut by 1 base, the J end by 5 bases, with 14 bases between. CDR3 DNA: TGTGCCTGGAGTGCCTTTAGGTCGCCAACTGAAGCTTTCTTT. Translating it yields CAWSAFRSPTEAFF.

This clone was picked up one time. The chain joins TRBV6-4 to TRBJ1-2, with TRBD1 matching 7 bases. After removal of 0 bases from V and 9 bases from J, the junction contained 13 bases not matched to a gene. CDR3 length: 16 residues. Germline assignment: CDR1 MRHNA and CDR2 SNTAGT. Written as DNA, the CDR3 is TGTGCCAGCAGTGACTCGAGGGGGCAGGGCCCTACGCGCTACACCTTC. This encodes CASSDSRGQGPTRYTF.

The sample holds one count of this clone. The rearrangement uses TRBV4-3 and TRBJ1-3, with D possibly matching TRBD1 (6 bases). The CDR3 covers 17 residues. Trimming pared 3 bases from V and 0 bases from J, leaving 15 bases between. Germline CDR1 reads LGHNA; CDR2 reads YSLEER. The CDR3 DNA is TGCGCCAGCAGCCACCCAACGACAGGCGACTCTGGAAACACCATATATTTT. Translation: CASSHPTTGDSGNTIYF.